This T cell receptor (beta chain) was recorded in a study of vaccination and CD4 T cells after COVID-19. CD4+ T cells that had been cultured provided DNA sequenced with the Oncomine TCR Beta short-read assay. Scientists extracted genomic DNA from CD4+ T cells grown in culture. MiXCR, run by TCRdb on the PCR reads, gives a single entry per CDR3 protein. The table lists some 20,000 distinct CDR3 sequences, approximately 50% of them singletons, with around 17% in the top ten. Treatment noted: approximately nine-day PBMC culture with coronavirus spike peptide pools or control peptides (ViraFEST assay). Following expansion of antigen-specific T cells with peptide pools, ViraFEST then sequenced TCRs. Comments on this clonotype: The antigen is unknown.

Germline trimming cut 6 bases from V and 5 bases from J; bases unmatched to any gene: 5. Germline CDR1 and CDR2: LGHNT and FRNRAP. The CDR3 sequence is 13 residues long. This sequence originates from a human donor who had recovered from COVID-19. The chain employs TRBV12-5 and TRBJ2-7; 9 bases agree with TRBD1. The specimen sequenced was CD4+ T cells from blood, cultured in vitro. As DNA, the CDR3 is TGTGCTAGTGGCCTACAGGGGGCCCACGAGCAGTACTTC. As protein: CASGLQGAHEQYF.